This TCR beta chain was profiled in a study of T cell changes during pregnancy in multiple sclerosis. Profiled with immunoSEQ multiplex PCR; TCRdb holds only in-frame clones, not every one. The sample has tens of thousands of clones; over 80% are singletons. The CDR3 spans 16 residues. Unmatched junction bases numbered 13, after V lost 5 bases and J lost 3 bases. Germline values: CDR1 MNHEY, CDR2 SMNVEV (reference sequence). Sequencing was performed on CD4+ T cells from peripheral blood mononuclear cells, taken after pregnancy. The chain combines TRBV27 with TRBJ2-7, with TRBD1 matching over 7 bases. The origin of this receptor is a female donor with multiple sclerosis, enrolled in a pregnancy study. The CDR3 DNA reads TGTGCCAGCAGTGGGGACAGACCAAGGATTGGCTACGAGCAGTACTTC. Protein: CASSGDRPRIGYEQYF.